Listed below are T cell receptor beta chains from one sample, sequenced in a study of STAT5B mutations in CD4+ large granular lymphocyte leukemia. Method: immunoSEQ multiplex PCR; TCRdb's copy keeps in-frame clones and lacks some. The sample shows 20,000 to 25,000 clones, roughly 69% of them seen only once. Sequenced material: CD4+ T cells from blood buffy coats. The receptor set was obtained from a human donor in good health. CDR3s include the opening cysteine and the closing phenylalanine or tryptophan. A D gene is named only where the DNA matches it firmly. Clone sizes are given selectively: once, few, many, or a class where the clone is expanded.

d_gene,j_gene,v_gene,abundance,CDR3aa,CDR3nt
.,TRBJ1-6,TRBV6-1,.,CASSVRGGPLHF,TGTGCCAGCAGTGTCCGCGGGGGACCCCTCCACTTT
.,TRBJ1-1,TRBV7-2,few,CASSLQSGGVTEAFF,TGTGCCAGCAGCTTACAGTCAGGAGGGGTCACTGAAGCTTTCTTT
TRBD2,TRBJ2-2,TRBV19,.,CASGGLANTGELFF,TGTGCCAGTGGGGGACTAGCGAACACCGGGGAGCTGTTTTTT
.,TRBJ2-5,TRBV5-1,.,CASGFDSQETQYF,TGCGCCAGCGGCTTCGACAGCCAAGAGACCCAGTACTTC
.,TRBJ2-7,TRBV19,.,CASSIGEGATYEQYF,TGTGCCAGTAGTATAGGGGAGGGGGCAACCTACGAGCAGTACTTC
.,TRBJ2-3,TRBV30,.,CALQTRTGKDTQYF,TGTGCCCTGCAGACTAGGACAGGCAAAGATACGCAGTATTTT
.,TRBJ1-1,TRBV14,.,CASSPLSRDTEAFF,TGTGCCAGCAGCCCCCTGAGCAGGGACACTGAAGCTTTCTTT
TRBD1,TRBJ1-2,TRBV7-2,.,CAIRRTGLRDYGYTF,TGTGCCATTCGACGGACAGGGCTTCGGGACTATGGCTACACCTTC
TRBD1,TRBJ2-1,TRBV5-1,.,CASSPRQGVYNEQFF,TGCGCCAGCAGCCCAAGACAGGGGGTCTACAATGAGCAGTTCTTC
TRBD2,TRBJ2-3,TRBV14,.,CASSQEELADFVMYTDTQYF,TGTGCCAGCAGCCAAGAGGAACTAGCGGATTTCGTTATGTACACAGATACGCAGTATTTT
.,TRBJ2-7,TRBV6-4,.,CASSDSSGTYEQYF,TGTGCCAGCAGTGACTCTTCAGGGACCTACGAGCAGTACTTC
.,TRBJ1-3,TRBV7-9,.,CASSLATELSGNTIYF,TGTGCCAGCAGCTTAGCGACAGAGCTCTCTGGAAACACCATATATTTT
.,TRBJ2-2,TRBV28,.,CASRLPITQAGELFF,TGTGCGAGCAGATTACCCATAACCCAGGCCGGGGAGCTGTTTTTT
TRBD1,TRBJ1-2,TRBV11-2,.,CASSPRDRDGYTF,TGTGCCAGCAGCCCACGGGACAGGGATGGCTACACCTTC